This T cell receptor (beta chain) was captured by sequencing in a study of blood T cell repertoires in COVID-19. Study details: COVID-19 samples collected from the United States, Italy and Spain covered acute and convalescent phases. PBMCs, B-cell-depleted T cells, or T cells were the source of the cDNA or gDNA that made up the material.

V lost 7 bases, J lost 6 bases, and 16 bases lay in between. CDR3 length: 15 residues. Germline values: CDR1 SNHLY, CDR2 FYNNEI. As originally analysed: Reference gene primer amplification in the assay estimated nucleated cell counts. Profiling relied on immunoSEQ multiplex PCR, and the TCRdb table lists in-frame clones only, not all of them. The V and J calls and clone size were taken over from that table, and D and trimming were inferred from the DNA. Among roughly 70,000 clones, 75% to 90% were seen once, and the ten largest hold approximately 8.9%. This TCR was sampled from a man older than 75 with acute or convalescent COVID-19. Sequences were obtained from peripheral blood. The chain joins TRBV2 to TRBJ1-6, with D perhaps TRBD1 (5 bases). This CDR3 reads CASNADGGANSPLHF. The CDR3 DNA sequence: TGTGCCAGCAATGCGGACGGAGGGGCTAATTCACCCCTCCACTTT.